The TCR beta chain described here comes from a study of beta chain features in type 1 diabetes. CDR1 and CDR2 (germline): LGHNA, YSLEER. The CDR3 consists of 14 residues. V shed 5 bases and J 10 bases; nucleotides not matched to a gene: 8. Findings and caveats of the study: People with Type 1 diabetes carried modestly yet significantly shorter TCRB CDR3s in all four CD4+ subsets.

The entirety of the isolated RNA underwent reverse transcription, so expressed TCRB transcripts were sequenced. TCRdb keeps only in-frame clones here, not all; method: immunoSEQ multiplex PCR. Found here are approximately 360,000 clones, over 10% of them singletons; the top ten hold approximately 0.01%. This clone was seen a handful of times. Its antigen is not identified. The sequence came from a woman between 18 and 29 years old with type 1 diabetes. The chain carries TRBV4-3 and TRBJ2-1; 10 bases fit TRBD1. Sequencing was performed on naive CD4+ T cells from blood. CDR3: CASSDRDRGEEQFF. As DNA, the CDR3 is TGCGCCAGCAGCGACCGGGACAGGGGAGAGGAGCAGTTCTTC.